This TCR beta chain was identified during a study of cytomegalovirus exposure and HLA in healthy donors. Findings and limits, study-wide: Diagnosis of cytomegalovirus status made by the classifier reportedly showed high specificity and sensitivity. Trimming of TCR beta V- and J-genes showed a link, identified in a later analysis, to a missense DCLRE1C variant. A later analysis, which compared TCR beta chains of equal frequency, found the HLA-associated ones more clonally expanded.

Vbeta (60) and Jbeta (13) primers were used in the PCR. Clones were sequenced by immunoSEQ multiplex PCR, and TCRdb holds only the in-frame ones, with some missing. The sample has about 76,000 clones, 73% seen once. A word on this clone: Its antigen remains unknown.

V lost 1 base to trimming and J lost 9 bases, with 10 bases between them. Germline lookup yields CDR1 SGHVS and CDR2 FQNEAQ. The CDR3 is 13 amino acids. This clonotype originated in a woman in her thirties or forties in good health and CMV-seropositive. Sequenced material: PBMCs. The rearrangement links TRBV7-8 to TRBJ2-1, with a possible D match to TRBD2 (5 bases). This CDR3 reads CASSLDREGEQFF. The CDR3 region has the DNA TGTGCCAGCAGCTTAGACCGGGAAGGTGAGCAGTTCTTC.